One T cell receptor (beta chain) is described in this entry. Generated by immunoSEQ multiplex PCR, the TCRdb table keeps only in-frame clones and is missing some. This sample has 400,000 to 500,000 clones; around nine tenths occur once, and the top ten carry more than 6%. These data originate in a study of control samples from healthy donors and cancer patients. CDR3 length equals 17 residues. The germline V gene encodes CDR1 SGHTA and CDR2 FQGTGA. V was trimmed by 2 bases and J by 4 bases, leaving 17 bases between them. The rearrangement uses TRBV7-3 and TRBJ2-2; D may be TRBD2 (6 bases). The TCR comes from a man aged 35 to 55 with head and neck cancer. The sequenced sample consisted of PBMCs. The CDR3 loop is CASSLAPSTSFTGELFF. The CDR3 nucleotides are TGTGCCAGCAGCTTAGCCCCCTCGACTAGTTTCACCGGGGAGCTGTTTTTT.